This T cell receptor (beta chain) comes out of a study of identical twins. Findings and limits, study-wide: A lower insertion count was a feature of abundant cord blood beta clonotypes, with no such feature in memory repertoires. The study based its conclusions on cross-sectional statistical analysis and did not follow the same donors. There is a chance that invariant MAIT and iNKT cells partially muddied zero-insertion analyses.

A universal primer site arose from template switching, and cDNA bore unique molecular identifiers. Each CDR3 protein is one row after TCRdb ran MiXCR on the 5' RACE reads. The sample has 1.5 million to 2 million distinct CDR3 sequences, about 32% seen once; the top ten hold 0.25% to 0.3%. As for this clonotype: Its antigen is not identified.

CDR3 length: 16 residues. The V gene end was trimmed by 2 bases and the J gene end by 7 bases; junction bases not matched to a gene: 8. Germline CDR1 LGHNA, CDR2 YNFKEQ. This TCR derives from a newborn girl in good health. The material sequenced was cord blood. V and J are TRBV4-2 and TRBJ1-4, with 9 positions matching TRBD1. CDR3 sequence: CASSQTPGTGREKLFF. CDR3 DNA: TGTGCCAGCAGCCAAACACCCGGGACAGGGCGTGAAAAACTGTTTTTT.